These 8 T cell receptor beta chains were sequenced from one sample in a study of T cell responses to AZD1222 COVID-19 vaccine. TCRdb's copy holds only in-frame clones and misses some; the assay was immunoSEQ multiplex PCR. Among some 120,000 clones, roughly 87% were seen once, and the ten largest hold 7.5%. Sequenced material: peripheral blood, taken on day 0 of AZD1222 vaccination. The receptors shown here come from an adult in good health.

The chain has TRBV2 and TRBJ2-2; D call uncertain. Germline CDR1 SNHLY, CDR2 FYNNEI. V was cut by 4 bases and J by 6 bases, with 3 bases left in between. The CDR3 covers 11 residues. Here the CDR3 reads CASSVSGELFF. As DNA, the CDR3 is TGTGCCAGCAGTGTCTCCGGGGAGCTGTTTTTT.

The genes are TRBV28 and TRBJ2-2; 7 bases match TRBD2. The germline V gene has CDR1 MDHEN and CDR2 SYDVKM. V gave up 5 bases and J gave up 7 bases; unmatched junction bases: 1. There are 12 residues in the CDR3. The CDR3 loop is CASSKRGGELFF. CDR3 DNA sequence: TGTGCCAGCAGTAAGCGGGGCGGGGAGCTGTTTTTT.

CDR3 amino acids: CASSQTGTGGGKLFF. The CDR3, as DNA: TGTGCCAGCAGCCAAACCGGGACAGGGGGGGGAAAACTGTTTTTT. V and J are TRBV3-1 (or the pseudogene TRBV3-2) and TRBJ1-4, with 11 bases matching TRBD1. The CDR3 runs to 15 residues. Germline lookup yields CDR1 LGHDT and CDR2 YNNKEL (reference sequence). V lost 2 bases, J lost 10 bases, and 6 bases stayed unmatched.

This sequence joins TRBV28 and TRBJ1-3, with a tentative D call TRBD1 (5 bases). This CDR3 region has 15 residues. The V and J ends lost 4 bases and 1 base respectively, with 11 bases between them. Germline V CDR1 and CDR2: MDHEN, SYDVKM. CDR3 residues: CASSSGGGSGNTIYF. DNA of the CDR3: TGTGCCAGCAGTTCAGGTGGGGGTTCTGGAAACACCATATATTTT.

The genes are TRBV7-3 and TRBJ2-3; tentatively, D is TRBD2 (5 bases). The V end was cut by 1 base, the J end by 1 base, with 6 bases between. The CDR3 covers 14 residues. Germline CDR1 is SGHTA and CDR2 is FQGTGA. CDR3 nucleotide sequence: TGTGCCAGCAGCTTAAACGGGGGCACAGATACGCAGTATTTT. Translation gives CASSLNGGTDTQYF.

The chain couples TRBV28 to TRBJ1-1; no definite D call. The V end was cut by 8 bases, the J end by 5 bases, with 21 bases between. The V gene's germline CDR1 is MDHEN and CDR2 SYDVKM. CDR3 length: 15 amino acids. For the CDR3, the DNA is TGTGCCAGCTCTAATAGGGAGCCCTTCTTTACTGAAGCTTTCTTT. Its translation is CASSNREPFFTEAFF.

CDR3 sequence (DNA): TGTGCCAGCAGTGGGGTCGCCGCGGCAACTAATGAAAAACTGTTTTTT. Translating gives CASSGVAAATNEKLFF. The chain has TRBV2 and TRBJ1-4, with D unresolved. The V gene's germline CDR1 is SNHLY and CDR2 FYNNEI. Trimming pared 4 bases from V and 0 bases from J, leaving 12 bases between. The CDR3 covers 16 residues. The variable domain in full, completed from reference TRBV2 and TRBJ1-4, reads EPEVTQTPSHQVTQMGQEVILRCVPISNHLYFYWYRQILGQKVEFLVSFYNNEISEKSEIFDDQFSVERPDGSNFTLKIRSTKLEDSAMYFCASSGVAAATNEKLFFGSGTQLSVL.

The rearrangement joins TRBV3-1 (or the pseudogene TRBV3-2) to TRBJ1-2; TRBD1 matches 7 bases. V shed 5 bases and J 3 bases; nucleotides not matched to a gene: 3. This CDR3 is built from 13 residues. Per germline, CDR1 LGHDT and CDR2 YNNKEL (reference sequence). This CDR3 reads CASSVGTDYGYTF. CDR3 nucleotide sequence: TGTGCCAGCAGCGTAGGGACAGACTATGGCTACACCTTC.